This T cell receptor (beta chain) was identified in a study of CD8+ T cells in alopecia areata. Sequencing relied on a cDNA template that was reverse transcribed from extracted RNA. Profiled with immunoSEQ multiplex PCR; TCRdb holds only in-frame clones, not every one. The sample holds roughly 60,000 clones, about 40% seen once. The CDR3 is made up of 16 amino acids. The ends were cut back, 0 bases at V and 2 bases at J, with 11 bases in the middle. This clone was counted a few times. The chain is built from TRBV23-1 and TRBJ1-3; D uncertain. TRBV23-1 is labeled an ORF, and its function is uncertain. The source is a human donor with alopecia areata. The source material was NKG2D-low CD8+ T cells sorted from blood. In nucleotides, the CDR3 is TGCGCCAGCAGTCAATCTTGCGTTTCGCCTGGAAACACCATATATTTT. It codes for CASSQSCVSPGNTIYF.